This TCR beta chain was captured by sequencing in a study of radiation and T cells in renal cell carcinoma. Study context: Nephrectomy followed 15 Gy stereotactic body radiation by 4 weeks.

Broader study findings: In blood, top tumor clones expanded by 2 weeks, shrinking by 4.

The length of the CDR3 is 17 residues. V lost 0 bases to trimming and J lost 0 bases, with 15 bases between them. The germline V gene has CDR1 SGHVS and CDR2 FQNEAQ. In the case of this clone: The antigen remains unidentified.

Time point in this sample: baseline pretreatment blood. Treatment meaning: 15 Gy SBRT to primary tumor, nephrectomy 4 weeks later. After SBRT, blood was collected at 2 and 4 weeks, plus baseline. TCRdb's table, derived via immunoSEQ multiplex PCR, lists solely in-frame clones and lacks some. The sample shows more than 20,000 clones, over 70% of them seen only once. The sequencing used blood, collected from a patient whose treatment included radiotherapy and nephrectomy. The TCR was taken from a man aged 55 to 70 with renal cell carcinoma. The genes are TRBV7-8 and TRBJ2-7; a possible D gene is TRBD2 (5 bases). Written as DNA, the CDR3 is TGTGCCAGCAGCTTAGCCACTAGGCCGGCAAGCTCCTACGAGCAGTACTTC. Its protein is CASSLATRPASSYEQYF.